The clone carrying this T cell receptor beta chain is a singleton in its sample. Its cognate antigen is unknown. This sample was included in a study of Ad26.COV2.S vaccination and SARS-CoV-2 variants. The study's findings and limits: Vaccine recipients showed a spike-specific TCR breadth that was higher than in placebo recipients. Similar non-spike TCR breadth was seen in vaccine and placebo recipients.

Between the trimmed V and J ends, which lost 3 bases and 0 bases, there was a span of 20 bases. The CDR3 covers 17 residues. Looked up from germline, CDR1 is DFQATT and CDR2 is SNEGSKA (reference sequence). The data were produced by immunoSEQ multiplex PCR, yet TCRdb's version contains in-frame clones alone and is incomplete. Here the sample spans around 350,000 clones, 90% to 95% being singletons. The TCR was taken from a human donor who had recovered from COVID-19. Specimen: peripheral blood, collected after recovery from COVID-19. V gene TRBV20-1 combines with J gene TRBJ2-5; TRBD1 is a possible D gene (5 bases). Here the CDR3 DNA reads TGCAGTGCTAGTGCAGGGTTAATCGCTACGTACCAAGAGACCCAGTACTTC. Residues: CSASAGLIATYQETQYF.